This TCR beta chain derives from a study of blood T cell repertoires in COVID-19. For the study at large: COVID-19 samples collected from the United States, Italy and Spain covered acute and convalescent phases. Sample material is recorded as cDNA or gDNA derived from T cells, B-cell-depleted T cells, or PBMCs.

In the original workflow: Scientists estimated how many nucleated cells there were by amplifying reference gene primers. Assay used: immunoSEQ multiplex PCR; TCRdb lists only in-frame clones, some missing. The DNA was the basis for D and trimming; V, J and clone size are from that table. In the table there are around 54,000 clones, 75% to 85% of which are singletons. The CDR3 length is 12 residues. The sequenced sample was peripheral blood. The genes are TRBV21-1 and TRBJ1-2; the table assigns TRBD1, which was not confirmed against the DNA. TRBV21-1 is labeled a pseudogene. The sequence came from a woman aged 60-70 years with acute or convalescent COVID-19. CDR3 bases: TGTGCCAACACGTCGGGACAGATAAGCTACACCTTC. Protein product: CANTSGQISYTF.